This TCR delta chain is from a study of γδ T cells in repeated Plasmodium falciparum infection. Study-level results: Many TCRgamma sequences overlapped between individuals in stable Vgamma9/Vdelta2+ repertoires.

TCRdb processed the multiplex PCR reads again with the CATT caller. The repertoire holds more than 70,000 delta-chain clones, 0.98% seen once, with just under 10% in the top ten. This clone was observed at least ten times. The antigen is undetermined. The protein in TCRdb stems from a much larger clone and differs at residue 7 from this DNA's translation, likely a read error; here the protein is translated from the DNA. This CDR3 contains 22 residues. Germline V CDR1 and CDR2: TVYSNPD, GDNSRS (reference sequence). Trimming cost V 4 bases and J 0 bases; bases outside gene matches: 28. Vgamma9/Vdelta2+ and Vdelta2-negative gammadelta T cells were flow-sorted from PBMC for bulk sequencing.

The sample consisted of gamma-delta T cells from blood. The sequence derives from a pool of human donors (malaria-infected and uninfected, not separated). The V call is TRDV3, the J call TRDJ1; 11 bases fit TRDD3. CDR3 residues: CACKLPTPSYWGIRVDTDKLIF. CDR3 DNA sequence: TGTGCCTGCAAACTTCCTACCCCCTCGTACTGGGGGATAAGAGTGGACACCGATAAACTCATCTTT.